Following are 15 T cell receptor beta chains from one sample sequenced in a study of blood T cell repertoires in COVID-19. Method: immunoSEQ multiplex PCR; TCRdb's copy keeps in-frame clones and lacks some. This table has 150,000 or so clones, about four fifths appearing once. The sample taken for sequencing was peripheral blood. The source of these receptors is a man between 18 and 29 years old with active or convalescent COVID-19.

V usage is TRBV6-5 and J usage is TRBJ1-2; 8 bases are a match to TRBD1. The trim removed 4 bases at V and 0 bases at J, leaving 4 bases unmatched. This CDR3 spans 15 amino acids. The germline V gene encodes CDR1 MNHEY and CDR2 SVGAGI. CDR3 bases: TGTGCCAGCAGTTTACAGGGGGGGCCTAACTATGGCTACACCTTC. It yields the protein CASSLQGGPNYGYTF.

J is TRBJ2-1 and V is TRBV5-1; 7 bases align to TRBD1. Unmatched junction bases numbered 10, after V lost 4 bases and J lost 0 bases. Per germline, CDR1 SGHRS and CDR2 YFSETQ. The CDR3 has 17 amino acids. The CDR3, as DNA: TGCGCCAGCAGCAAGGACAGGTTAGGCCTCTCCTACAATGAGCAGTTCTTC. Its protein is CASSKDRLGLSYNEQFF.

This chain links TRBV6-2 or TRBV6-3 with TRBJ2-3; 10 bases map to TRBD2. CDR3 length: 18 amino acids. CDR1 and CDR2 (germline): MNHEY, SVGEGT. Trimming cost V 4 bases and J 6 bases; bases outside gene matches: 16. The CDR3 sequence is CASSFSSGGASGPDTQYF. The CDR3 bases are TGTGCCAGCAGTTTCTCTAGCGGGGGCGCCTCGGGGCCTGATACGCAGTATTTT.

This clone turned up a few times. The V gene is TRBV7-2, the J gene TRBJ1-1, with 9 bases matching TRBD1. Germline assignment: CDR1 SGHTA and CDR2 FQGNSA. V shed 5 bases and J 4 bases; nucleotides not matched to a gene: 8. The CDR3 has 15 amino acids. The CDR3: CASSKQGAGVTEAFF. CDR3 nucleotides: TGTGCCAGCAGCAAACAGGGGGCGGGCGTCACTGAAGCTTTCTTT.

The chain links TRBV5-5 to TRBJ2-7, with D perhaps matching TRBD2 (5 bases). V was pared by 3 bases and J by 0 bases, with 10 bases between. The CDR3 has 14 amino acids. Germline V gene data show CDR1 as SGHKS and CDR2 as YYEKEE (reference sequence). CDR3 protein: CASSSSGSSYEQYF. CDR3 in DNA: TGTGCCAGCAGCTCGTCGGGGTCCTCCTACGAGCAGTACTTC.

This rearrangement joins TRBV2 to TRBJ2-5; 9 nucleotides match TRBD2. The CDR3 loop spans 15 amino acids. Germline V lookup: CDR1 SNHLY, CDR2 FYNNEI. V was pared by 6 bases and J by 2 bases, with 7 bases of the junction left unmatched. In nucleotides, the CDR3 is TGTGCCAGCAGGCCCGGGACTAGCCAACAAGAGACCCAGTACTTC. As protein: CASRPGTSQQETQYF. The full variable domain, with the rest looked up from reference TRBV2 and TRBJ2-5, is EPEVTQTPSHQVTQMGQEVILRCVPISNHLYFYWYRQILGQKVEFLVSFYNNEISEKSEIFDDQFSVERPDGSNFTLKIRSTKLEDSAMYFCASRPGTSQQETQYFGPGTRLLVL.

This chain connects TRBV19 to TRBJ1-1, with 7 nucleotides matching TRBD1. Germline lookup yields CDR1 LNHDA and CDR2 SQIVND (reference sequence). The CDR3 has 14 amino acids. Trimming at V came to 4 bases and at J to 0 bases, leaving 2 bases not matched to a gene. The CDR3 reads CASSKGTVNTEAFF. In nucleotides, the CDR3 is TGTGCCAGTAGTAAGGGGACAGTGAACACTGAAGCTTTCTTT.

This chain joins TRBV7-8 and TRBJ1-3; 7 positions agree with TRBD1. The CDR3 is 15 residues long. Per the germline V gene, CDR1 is SGHVS and CDR2 is FQNEAQ. The junction had 6 bases not matched to a gene; V was cut back by 5 bases and J by 2 bases. CDR3 sequence reads: CASSLRGRTGNTIYF. The CDR3 DNA reads as TGTGCCAGCAGCCTCAGGGGGAGAACTGGAAACACCATATATTTT.

This sequence joins TRBV3-1 (or the pseudogene TRBV3-2) and TRBJ1-1; D is perhaps TRBD1 (6 bases). Germline lookup yields CDR1 LGHDT and CDR2 YNNKEL (reference sequence). V shed 3 bases and J shed 2 bases, with 10 bases lying between them. CDR3 length: 14 amino acids. The CDR3 region is CASSHRGSNTEAFF. CDR3 nucleotides: TGTGCCAGCAGCCACAGGGGCTCTAACACTGAAGCTTTCTTT.

The V and J genes are TRBV6-1 and TRBJ1-6; D is uncertain. This CDR3 comprises 13 residues. The V end was cut by 0 bases, the J end by 7 bases, with 4 bases between. Germline CDR1 reads MNHNS; CDR2 reads SASEGT. The CDR3 loop is CASSEARNSPLHF. The CDR3 coding sequence is TGTGCCAGCAGTGAAGCTCGGAATTCACCCCTCCACTTT.

The gene calls are TRBV28 and TRBJ2-3; TRBD2 matches 10 bases. The length of the CDR3 is 16 residues. The V gene end was trimmed by 5 bases and the J gene end by 1 base; junction bases not matched to a gene: 6. Germline-derived CDR1 and CDR2 are MDHEN and SYDVKM. CDR3 coding DNA: TGTGCCAGCAGTGGGACTAGCGCCATTCGCACAGATACGCAGTATTTT. Its translation is CASSGTSAIRTDTQYF.

The rearrangement links TRBV27 to TRBJ2-3; a weak D match, TRBD2 (5 bases). The germline V and J ends were trimmed by 5 bases and 3 bases, with 15 bases remaining between them. The CDR3 extends over 15 amino acids. Looked up from germline, CDR1 is MNHEY and CDR2 is SMNVEV (reference sequence). The CDR3 region is CASSPRYRETDTQYF. The CDR3 DNA reads TGTGCCAGCAGTCCGAGATACCGGGAAACAGATACGCAGTATTTT.

The rearrangement uses TRBV19 and TRBJ2-7; 10 bases align to TRBD2. J lost 3 bases, V lost 0 bases, and 11 bases had no gene match. The CDR3 runs to 18 residues. Germline CDR1 LNHDA, CDR2 SQIVND (reference sequence). CDR3 sequence: CASSIDGSLAGANYEQYF. CDR3 DNA: TGTGCCAGTAGTATAGATGGATCCCTAGCGGGGGCCAACTACGAGCAGTACTTC.

This clone is a singleton in its sample. CDR3 loop: CASSGQGVGAGELFF. CDR3 bases: TGTGCCAGCAGCGGACAGGGGGTAGGGGCCGGGGAGCTGTTTTTT. J is TRBJ2-2 and V is TRBV6-5; TRBD1 matches 10 bases. CDR3 length: 15 residues. Germline V CDR1 and CDR2: MNHEY, SVGAGI. V trimming: 6 bases; J trimming: 6 bases; junction bases outside the gene matches: 7.

The V gene is TRBV28, the J gene TRBJ1-1, with a possible D match to TRBD1 (6 bases). Germline-derived CDR1 and CDR2 are MDHEN and SYDVKM. The CDR3 consists of 13 residues. V was pared by 10 bases and J by 6 bases, with 18 bases between. CDR3 in DNA: TGTGCCACCCTTTCAGGGGTTCGGGCTGAAGCTTTCTTT. Translation gives CATLSGVRAEAFF.